What follows are 18 T cell receptor beta chains derived from one specimen sequenced in a study of cytotoxic CD8 clonotypes in ibrutinib-treated CLL. TCRdb's copy holds only in-frame clones and misses some; the assay was immunoSEQ multiplex PCR. The sample has 85,000 or so clones, more than 75% seen once. Sequences were derived from PBMCs, sampled after 12 months of ibrutinib treatment. These receptors originate from a human donor with chronic lymphocytic leukemia.

The CDR3, as DNA: TGCGCCAGCAAGGACAGCAACACAGATACGCAGTATTTT. Translated, it gives CASKDSNTDTQYF. The chain has TRBV5-1 and TRBJ2-3, with D tentatively TRBD1 (6 bases). CDR3 length: 13 residues. Per the germline V gene, CDR1 is SGHRS and CDR2 is YFSETQ. V gave up 6 bases and J gave up 2 bases, with 10 bases separating them.

This rearrangement joins TRBV5-4 to TRBJ2-7; 12 nucleotides line up with TRBD2. The V segment lost 4 bases and the J segment 2 bases; nucleotides outside the gene matches: 10. The germline CDR1 and CDR2 sequences are SGHNT and YYREEE (reference sequence). This CDR3 comprises 17 residues. The DNA of the CDR3 is TGTGCCAGCAGCCGGGGGCTAGCGGGGGGGAGAACCTACGAGCAGTACTTC. Translated, it gives CASSRGLAGGRTYEQYF.

The chain carries TRBV13 and TRBJ2-1, with D tentatively TRBD2 (6 bases). The V gene's germline CDR1 is PRHDT and CDR2 FYEKMQ (reference sequence). The CDR3 sequence is 16 residues long. V lost 0 bases to trimming and J lost 2 bases, with 11 bases between them. CDR3 bases: TGTGCCAGCAGCTTAGGGCTAGCGAGAACCTACAATGAGCAGTTCTTC. Translated: CASSLGLARTYNEQFF.

The rearrangement uses TRBV6-6 and TRBJ1-2, with 9 bases lining up with TRBD1. The CDR3 contains 13 residues. V gave up 0 bases and J gave up 13 bases; unmatched junction bases: 6. The germline gives CDR1 MNHNY, CDR2 SVGAGI (reference sequence). CDR3 sequence: CASSYSGQGRATF. CDR3 in DNA: TGTGCCAGCAGTTACTCCGGACAGGGGAGGGCCACCTTC.

The chain links TRBV5-4 to TRBJ1-1; D not certain. The CDR3 runs to 14 residues. V lost 4 bases and J lost 0, with 10 bases in between. Germline V gives CDR1 SGHNT, CDR2 YYREEE (reference sequence). The CDR3 here is CASSPVAMNTEAFF. The CDR3 bases are TGTGCCAGCAGCCCCGTAGCAATGAACACTGAAGCTTTCTTT.

As for this clone: Sequence at one end of the junction differs from germline and may be a read error. This chain links TRBV5-1 with TRBJ1-1, with 8 bases that match TRBD1. The CDR3 covers 14 residues. Germline CDR1 SGHRS, CDR2 YFSETQ. DNA for the CDR3: TGCGCCAGCAGCTCCCGGACAGGGAACCCTGAAGCTTTCTTT. Protein sequence: CASSSRTGNPEAFF.

To note about this clone: Other nucleotide sequences from this sample produce the same CDR3. The chain combines TRBV11-2 with TRBJ2-7; 9 bases fit TRBD1. CDR1 SGHAT and CDR2 FQNNGV come from the germline V gene. The CDR3 runs 15 residues. V lost 0 bases to trimming and J lost 3 bases; unmatched junction nucleotides: 3. CDR3 sequence: CASSLDRDRDYEQYF. Written as DNA, the CDR3 is TGTGCCAGCAGCTTAGATCGGGACAGGGACTACGAGCAGTACTTC.

The V call is TRBV7-8, the J call TRBJ2-5, with 11 bases fitting TRBD2. The trim removed 5 bases at V and 4 bases at J, leaving 3 bases unmatched. Germline assignment: CDR1 SGHVS and CDR2 FQNEAQ. The CDR3 contains 14 residues. The CDR3 nucleotides are TGTGCCAGCAGCCTCACTAGCGGGGGAGAGACCCAGTACTTC. Amino acids: CASSLTSGGETQYF.

The chain carries TRBV10-3 and TRBJ2-1; D unresolved. Trimming left V 0 bases short and J 4 bases short, with 10 bases between. The CDR3 spans 15 residues. Germline CDR1 and CDR2: ENHRY and SYGVKD. CDR3 bases: TGTGCCATCAGTGAGTCTGTCAGTCGGTACAATGAGCAGTTCTTC. It yields the protein CAISESVSRYNEQFF.

Here the CDR3 reads CASSLGEAVREKLFF. In DNA form, the CDR3 reads TGTGCCAGCAGCCTGGGAGAGGCGGTCAGGGAAAAACTGTTTTTT. The chain carries TRBV5-6 and TRBJ1-4; D not resolved. Germline V gene lookup returns CDR1 SGHDT and CDR2 YYEEEE. V lost 4 bases, J lost 8 bases, and 18 bases lay in between. This CDR3 spans 15 amino acids.

The chain links TRBV7-9 to TRBJ2-3, with 10 nucleotides matching TRBD1. Germline values: CDR1 SEHNR, CDR2 FQNEAQ (reference sequence). The CDR3 loop spans 14 amino acids. V shed 3 bases, J shed 8 bases, and the junction held 5 bases outside the gene matches. CDR3 loop: CASSFGQGGGTQYF. CDR3 bases: TGTGCCAGCAGCTTCGGACAGGGGGGCGGTACGCAGTATTTT.

The gene calls are TRBV9 and TRBJ1-2; the match to TRBD1 covers 7 bases. Germline V gene sequence: CDR1 SGDLS, CDR2 YYNGEE. Unmatched junction bases numbered 8, after V lost 4 bases and J lost 2 bases. The CDR3 runs to 15 residues. The CDR3 loop is CASSPGTVGNYGYTF. DNA for the CDR3: TGTGCCAGCAGCCCCGGGACAGTAGGAAACTATGGCTACACCTTC.

This clone turned up a few times. Additional DNA sequences in this sample encode the identical CDR3. The CDR3 here is CASSPGQGNQPQHF. The CDR3 DNA reads TGTGCCAGCTCACCCGGACAGGGGAATCAGCCCCAGCATTTT. The chain has TRBV18 and TRBJ1-5; 9 positions agree with TRBD1. CDR3 length: 14 amino acids. Germline V gene sequence: CDR1 KGHSH, CDR2 LQKENI. V trimming: 3 bases; J trimming: 4 bases; junction bases outside the gene matches: 1. Looking up the rest from reference TRBV18 and TRBJ1-5 gives the full variable domain: NAGVMQNPRHLVRRRGQEARLRCSPMKGHSHVYWYRQLPEEGLKFMVYLQKENIIDESGMPKERFSAEFPKEGPSILRIQQVVRGDSAAYFCASSPGQGNQPQHFGDGTRLSIL.

This chain uses TRBV28 with TRBJ2-7; D call uncertain. CDR3 size: 15 residues. The V and J ends lost 7 bases and 7 bases respectively, with 23 bases between them. The germline V gene encodes CDR1 MDHEN and CDR2 SYDVKM. The CDR3 nucleotides read TGTGCCAGCACCTCCATGGTGGCCTCAACGGGTGAGCAGTACTTC. Translation: CASTSMVASTGEQYF.

This clone was detected only once. The chain uses TRBV2 and TRBJ2-5; TRBD2 is a possible D gene (5 bases). V dropped 6 bases and J dropped 3 bases, with 5 bases sitting between them. This CDR3 has 11 amino acids. Germline assignment: CDR1 SNHLY and CDR2 FYNNEI. This CDR3 is CASREEETQYF. CDR3 nucleotide sequence: TGTGCCAGCAGGGAGGAAGAGACCCAGTACTTC.

The genes are TRBV11-3 and TRBJ2-1, with 8 nucleotides matching TRBD1. After removal of 7 bases from V and 6 bases from J, the junction contained 8 bases not matched to a gene. CDR1 SGHNT and CDR2 YENEEA come from the germline V gene. The length of the CDR3 is 14 residues. Here the CDR3 DNA reads TGTGCCAGCACACCAGGGGGCCCCAGCAATGAGCAGTTCTTC. Its translation is CASTPGGPSNEQFF. The variable domain in full, completed from reference TRBV11-3 and TRBJ2-1, reads EAGVVQSPRYKIIEKKQPVAFWCNPISGHNTLYWYLQNLGQGPELLIRYENEEAVDDSQLPKDRFSAERLKGVDSTLKIQPAELGDSAVYLCASTPGGPSNEQFFGPGTRLTVL.

The table lists this clone with a count of one. This chain joins TRBV5-1 and TRBJ1-1; maybe TRBD1 (5 bases). Germline CDR1 is SGHRS and CDR2 is YFSETQ. The CDR3 sequence is 13 residues long. With 7 bases removed from V and 4 bases from J, the gap between germline ends came to 14 bases. In DNA, the CDR3 is TGCGCCAGCGCCCTCGGGGGGGGCACTGAAGCTTTCTTT. Translating gives CASALGGGTEAFF.

The V gene is TRBV13, the J gene TRBJ1-2; D perhaps matches TRBD1 (6 bases). In germline, CDR1 is PRHDT, CDR2 FYEKMQ (reference sequence). The CDR3 has 13 residues. Trimming removed 2 bases from V and 8 bases from J, with 12 bases in between. This CDR3 reads CASSLNRVDGYTF. The CDR3 DNA follows: TGTGCCAGCAGCTTAAACAGGGTGGACGGCTACACCTTC.